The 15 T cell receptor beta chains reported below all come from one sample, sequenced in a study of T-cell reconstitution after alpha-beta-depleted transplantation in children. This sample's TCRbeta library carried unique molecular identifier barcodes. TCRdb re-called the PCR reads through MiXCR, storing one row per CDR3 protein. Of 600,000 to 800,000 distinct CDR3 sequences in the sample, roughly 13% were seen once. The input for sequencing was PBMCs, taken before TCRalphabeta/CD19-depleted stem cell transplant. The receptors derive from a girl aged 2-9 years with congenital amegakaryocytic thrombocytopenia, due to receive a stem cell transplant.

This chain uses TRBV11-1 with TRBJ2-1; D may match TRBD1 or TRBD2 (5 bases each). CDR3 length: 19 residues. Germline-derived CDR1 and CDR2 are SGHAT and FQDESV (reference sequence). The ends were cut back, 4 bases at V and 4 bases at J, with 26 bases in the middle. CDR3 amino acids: CASSSSNIGTPPYYNEQFF. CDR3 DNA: TGTGCCAGCAGCTCGTCGAATATTGGGACCCCGCCCTATTACAATGAGCAGTTCTTC.

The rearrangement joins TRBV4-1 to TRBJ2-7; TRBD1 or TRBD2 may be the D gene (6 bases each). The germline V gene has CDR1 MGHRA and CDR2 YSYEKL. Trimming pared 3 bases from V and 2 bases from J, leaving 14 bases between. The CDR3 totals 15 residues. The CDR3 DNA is TGCGCCAGCAGCCAGGGGGGCGGGACCCCCTACGAGCAGTACTTC. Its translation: CASSQGGGTPYEQYF.

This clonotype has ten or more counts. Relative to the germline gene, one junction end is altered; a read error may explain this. Here the CDR3 reads CSARDKSGESTDTQYF. The CDR3 DNA is TGCAGTGCCAGAGATAAAAGCGGGGAAAGCACAGATACGCAGTATTTT. The gene calls are TRBV20-1 and TRBJ2-3; 7 bases line up with TRBD2. Per the germline V gene, CDR1 is DFQATT and CDR2 is SNEGSKA (reference sequence). The CDR3 length is 16 residues.

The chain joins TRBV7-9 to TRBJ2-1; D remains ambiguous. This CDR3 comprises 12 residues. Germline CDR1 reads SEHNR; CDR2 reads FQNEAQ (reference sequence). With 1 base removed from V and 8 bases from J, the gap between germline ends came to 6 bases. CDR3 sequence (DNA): TGTGCCAGCAGCTTAGATGTTTATGAGCAGTTCTTC. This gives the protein CASSLDVYEQFF.

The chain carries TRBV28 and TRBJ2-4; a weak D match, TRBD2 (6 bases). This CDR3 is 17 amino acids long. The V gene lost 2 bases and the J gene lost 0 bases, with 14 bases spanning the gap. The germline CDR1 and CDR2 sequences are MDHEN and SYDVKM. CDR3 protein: CASSLPGLALAKNIQYF. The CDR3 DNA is TGTGCCAGCAGTTTACCGGGACTGGCCCTAGCCAAAAACATTCAGTACTTC.

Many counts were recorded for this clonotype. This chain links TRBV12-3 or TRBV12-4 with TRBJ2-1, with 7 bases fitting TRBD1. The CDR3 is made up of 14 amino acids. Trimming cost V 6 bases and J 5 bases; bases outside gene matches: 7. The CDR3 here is CASSRPDRNNEQFF. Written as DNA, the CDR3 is TGTGCCAGCAGCCGACCGGACAGGAACAATGAGCAGTTCTTC.

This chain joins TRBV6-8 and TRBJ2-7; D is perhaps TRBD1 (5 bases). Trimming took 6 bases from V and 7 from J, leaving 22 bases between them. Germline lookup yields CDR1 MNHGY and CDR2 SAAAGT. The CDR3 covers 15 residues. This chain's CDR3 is CASSLGRASSWEQYF. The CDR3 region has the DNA TGTGCCAGCAGCCTTGGCAGGGCTTCTTCGTGGGAGCAGTACTTC.

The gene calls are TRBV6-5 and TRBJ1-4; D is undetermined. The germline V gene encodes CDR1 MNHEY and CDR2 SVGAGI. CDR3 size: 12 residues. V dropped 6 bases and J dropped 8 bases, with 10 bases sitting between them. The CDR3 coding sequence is TGTGCCAGCAGCCGAACCCAAGAAAAACTGTTTTTT. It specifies CASSRTQEKLFF.

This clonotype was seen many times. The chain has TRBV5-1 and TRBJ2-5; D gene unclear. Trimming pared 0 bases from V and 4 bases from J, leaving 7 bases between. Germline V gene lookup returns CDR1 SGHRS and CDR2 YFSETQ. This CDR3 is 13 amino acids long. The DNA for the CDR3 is TGCGCCAGCAGCTTGGCTGTGGCAGAGACCCAGTACTTC. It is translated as CASSLAVAETQYF.

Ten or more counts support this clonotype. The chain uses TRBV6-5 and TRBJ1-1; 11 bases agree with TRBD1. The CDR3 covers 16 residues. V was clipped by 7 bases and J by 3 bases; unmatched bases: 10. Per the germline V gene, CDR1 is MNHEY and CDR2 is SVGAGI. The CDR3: CASTTAPGQGDTEAFF. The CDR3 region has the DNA TGTGCCAGCACCACCGCCCCGGGACAGGGGGACACTGAAGCTTTCTTT.

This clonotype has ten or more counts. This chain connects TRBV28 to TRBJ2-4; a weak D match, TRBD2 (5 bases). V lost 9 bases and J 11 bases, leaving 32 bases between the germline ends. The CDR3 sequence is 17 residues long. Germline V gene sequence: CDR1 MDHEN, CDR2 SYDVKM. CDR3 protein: CASSYPVGGRHLYVQYF. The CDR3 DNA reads TGTGCCAGTTCCTACCCCGTGGGTGGGAGACACCTTTACGTTCAGTACTTC.

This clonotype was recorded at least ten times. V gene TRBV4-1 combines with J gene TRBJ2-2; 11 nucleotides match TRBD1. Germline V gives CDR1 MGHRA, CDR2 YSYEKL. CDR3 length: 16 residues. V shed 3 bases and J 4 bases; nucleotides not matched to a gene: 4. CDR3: CASSHGQGAFTGELFF. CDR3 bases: TGCGCCAGCAGCCACGGACAGGGGGCTTTCACCGGGGAGCTGTTTTTT.

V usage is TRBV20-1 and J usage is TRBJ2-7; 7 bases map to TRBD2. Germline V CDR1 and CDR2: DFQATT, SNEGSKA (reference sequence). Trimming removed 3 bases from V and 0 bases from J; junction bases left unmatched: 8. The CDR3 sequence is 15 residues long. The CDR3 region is CSASWGGGSSYEQYF. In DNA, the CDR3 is TGCAGTGCTAGTTGGGGCGGCGGGAGCTCCTACGAGCAGTACTTC.

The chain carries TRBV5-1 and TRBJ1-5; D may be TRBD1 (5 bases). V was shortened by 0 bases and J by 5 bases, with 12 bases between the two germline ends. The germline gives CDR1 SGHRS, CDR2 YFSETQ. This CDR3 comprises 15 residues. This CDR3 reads CASSLDWGSDQPQHF. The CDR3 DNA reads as TGCGCCAGCAGCTTGGATTGGGGCAGCGATCAGCCCCAGCATTTT.

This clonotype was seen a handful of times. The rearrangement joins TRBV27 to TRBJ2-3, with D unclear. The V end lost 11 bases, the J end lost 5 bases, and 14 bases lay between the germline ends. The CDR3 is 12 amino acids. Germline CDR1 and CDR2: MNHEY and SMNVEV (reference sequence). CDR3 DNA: TGTGCCGGATTAAGGGTAATAGATACGCAGTATTTT. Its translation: CAGLRVIDTQYF.